This TCR beta chain was recorded in a study of blood T cell repertoires in COVID-19. On the study more broadly: Samples of COVID-19 (acute and convalescent) were obtained from the United States, Italy and Spain. PBMCs, B-cell-depleted T cells, or T cells were the source of the cDNA or gDNA that made up the material.

A COVID-19 case was met by exposed participants within 2 weeks before study entry. In the authors' methods: Scientists estimated how many nucleated cells there were by amplifying reference gene primers. The table came from immunoSEQ multiplex PCR; TCRdb's copy has only in-frame clones and leaves some out. V, J and clone size reflect that table, while D and trimming were determined from the DNA. The sample shows 140,000 to 150,000 clones, around 87% of them seen only once. This CDR3 region has 13 residues. The V and J ends lost 10 bases and 5 bases, in that order; junction bases with no gene match: 10. Germline V lookup: CDR1 WSHSY, CDR2 SAAADI.

This TCR derives from a woman aged 40 to 50 who had been exposed to COVID-19. Sequencing was performed on PBMCs or T cells enriched from blood (not recorded which). The V call is TRBV10-2, the J call TRBJ2-5, with TRBD2 identical over 7 bases. This CDR3 is CATSGGDGETQYF. DNA of the CDR3: TGCGCCACCTCGGGGGGTGATGGGGAGACCCAGTACTTC.